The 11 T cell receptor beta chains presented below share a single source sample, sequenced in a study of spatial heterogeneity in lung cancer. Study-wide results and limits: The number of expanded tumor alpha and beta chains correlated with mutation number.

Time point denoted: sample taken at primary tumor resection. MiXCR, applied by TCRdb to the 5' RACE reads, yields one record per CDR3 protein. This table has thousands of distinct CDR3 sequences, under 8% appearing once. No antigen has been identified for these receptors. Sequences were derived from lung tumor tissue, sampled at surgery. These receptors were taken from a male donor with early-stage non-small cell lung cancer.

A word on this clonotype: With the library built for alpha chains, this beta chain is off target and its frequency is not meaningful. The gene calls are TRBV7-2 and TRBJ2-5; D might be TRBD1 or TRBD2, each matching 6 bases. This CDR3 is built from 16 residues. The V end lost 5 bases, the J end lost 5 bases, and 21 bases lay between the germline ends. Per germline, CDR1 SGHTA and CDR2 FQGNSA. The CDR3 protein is CASSANGGGASETQYF. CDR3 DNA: TGTGCCAGCAGCGCGAATGGGGGCGGGGCGAGTGAGACCCAGTACTTC.

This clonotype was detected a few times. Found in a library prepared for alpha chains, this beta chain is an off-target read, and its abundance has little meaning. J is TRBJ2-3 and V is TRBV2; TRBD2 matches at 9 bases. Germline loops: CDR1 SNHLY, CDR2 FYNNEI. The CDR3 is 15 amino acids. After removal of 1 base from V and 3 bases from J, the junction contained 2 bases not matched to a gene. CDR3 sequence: CASSEDSGRTDTQYF. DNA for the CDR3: TGTGCCAGCAGTGAAGATAGCGGGAGAACAGATACGCAGTATTTT.

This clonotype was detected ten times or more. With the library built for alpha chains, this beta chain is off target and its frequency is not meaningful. The CDR3 nucleotides read TGCAGCGGATCAGGGGGCAATGAGCAGTTCTTC. Encoded protein: CSGSGGNEQFF. V and J are TRBV29-1 and TRBJ2-1, with TRBD1 identical over 7 bases. From germline, CDR1 is SQVTM and CDR2 ANQGSEA. The CDR3 extends over 11 amino acids. The V and J ends lost 7 bases and 6 bases, in that order; junction bases with no gene match: 3.

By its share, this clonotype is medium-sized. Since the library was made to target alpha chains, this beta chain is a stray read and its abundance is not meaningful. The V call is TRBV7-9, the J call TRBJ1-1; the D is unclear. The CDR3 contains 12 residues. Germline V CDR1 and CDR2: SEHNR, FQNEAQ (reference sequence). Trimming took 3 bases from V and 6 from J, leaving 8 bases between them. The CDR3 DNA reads TGTGCCAGCAGCTTTTTTAGGGCTGAAGCTTTCTTT. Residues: CASSFFRAEAFF.

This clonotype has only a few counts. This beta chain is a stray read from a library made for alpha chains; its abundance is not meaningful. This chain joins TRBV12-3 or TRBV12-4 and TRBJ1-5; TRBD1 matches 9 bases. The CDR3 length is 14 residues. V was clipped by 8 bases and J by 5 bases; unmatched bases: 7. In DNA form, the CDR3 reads TGTGCCAGCTCCTTTGGACAGGGGCATCAGCCCCAGCATTTT. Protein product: CASSFGQGHQPQHF.

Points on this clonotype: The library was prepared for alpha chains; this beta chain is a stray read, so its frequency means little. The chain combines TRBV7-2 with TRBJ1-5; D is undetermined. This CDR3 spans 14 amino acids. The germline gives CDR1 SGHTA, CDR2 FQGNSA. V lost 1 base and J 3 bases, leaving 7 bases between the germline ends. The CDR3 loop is CASSLGGFNQPQHF. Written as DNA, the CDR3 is TGTGCCAGCAGCTTAGGGGGTTTCAATCAGCCCCAGCATTTT. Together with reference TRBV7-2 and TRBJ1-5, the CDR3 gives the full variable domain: GAGVSQSPSNKVTEKGKDVELRCDPISGHTALYWYRQSLGQGLEFLIYFQGNSAPDKSGLPSDRFSAERTGGSVSTLTIQRTQQEDSAVYLCASSLGGFNQPQHFGDGTRLSIL.

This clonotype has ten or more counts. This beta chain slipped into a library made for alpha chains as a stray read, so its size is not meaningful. In DNA form, the CDR3 reads TGCAGCGTCGGGGTGGGTTACGAGCAGTACTTC. It translates to CSVGVGYEQYF. The chain recombines TRBV29-1 with TRBJ2-7; D may be TRBD2 (5 bases). The germline gives CDR1 SQVTM, CDR2 ANQGSEA. The V end lost 6 bases, the J end lost 4 bases, and 10 bases lay between the germline ends. This CDR3 contains 11 residues.

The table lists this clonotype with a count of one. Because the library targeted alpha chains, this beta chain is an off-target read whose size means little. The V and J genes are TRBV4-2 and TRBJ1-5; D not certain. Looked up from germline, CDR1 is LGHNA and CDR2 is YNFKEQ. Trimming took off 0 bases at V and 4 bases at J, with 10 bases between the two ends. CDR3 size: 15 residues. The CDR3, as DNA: TGTGCCAGCAGCCAAGACCCTCGGACGAATCAGCCCCAGCATTTT. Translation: CASSQDPRTNQPQHF.

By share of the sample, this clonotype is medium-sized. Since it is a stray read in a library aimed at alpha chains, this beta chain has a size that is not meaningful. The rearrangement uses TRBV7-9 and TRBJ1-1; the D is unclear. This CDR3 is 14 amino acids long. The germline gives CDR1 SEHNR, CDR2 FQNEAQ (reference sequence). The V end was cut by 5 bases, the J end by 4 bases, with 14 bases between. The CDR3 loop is CASSPLAGGTEAFF. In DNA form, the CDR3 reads TGTGCCAGCAGCCCCCTTGCAGGTGGCACTGAAGCTTTCTTT.

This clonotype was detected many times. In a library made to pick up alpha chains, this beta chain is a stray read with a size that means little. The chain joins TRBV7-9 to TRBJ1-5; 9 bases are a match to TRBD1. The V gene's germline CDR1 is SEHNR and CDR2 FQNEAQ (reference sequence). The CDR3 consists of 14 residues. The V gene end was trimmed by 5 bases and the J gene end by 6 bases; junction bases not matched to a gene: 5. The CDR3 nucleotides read TGTGCCAGCAGCAGTACAGGGGGCAGTCAGCCCCAGCATTTT. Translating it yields CASSSTGGSQPQHF.

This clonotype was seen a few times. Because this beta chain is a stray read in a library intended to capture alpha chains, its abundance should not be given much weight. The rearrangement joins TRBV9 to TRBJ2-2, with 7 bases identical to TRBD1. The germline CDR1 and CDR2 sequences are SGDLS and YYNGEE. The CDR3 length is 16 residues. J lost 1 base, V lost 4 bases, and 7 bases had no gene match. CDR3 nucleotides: TGTGCCAGCAGCTGGGAGCGGACAGGGAACACCGGGGAGCTGTTTTTT. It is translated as CASSWERTGNTGELFF.